The 9 T cell receptor beta chains given below trace back to one sample, sequenced in a study of blood T cell repertoires in COVID-19. Profiled with immunoSEQ multiplex PCR; TCRdb holds only in-frame clones, not every one. The sample holds under 150,000 clones; more than 75% are singletons and the top ten take about an eighth. The source material was peripheral blood. Receptors originate from a man between 60 and 75 years old with active or convalescent COVID-19.

V is TRBV28 and J is TRBJ1-2; 10 positions match TRBD1. There are 16 residues in the CDR3. The junction had 10 bases not matched to a gene; V was cut back by 6 bases and J by 3 bases. From germline, CDR1 is MDHEN and CDR2 SYDVKM. The CDR3 DNA reads TGTGCCAGCAGCCTTCAACCGGGACAGGGGTACTATGGCTACACCTTC. Protein sequence: CASSLQPGQGYYGYTF.

This rearrangement joins TRBV28 to TRBJ2-1; 12 bases agree with TRBD1. The CDR3 sequence is 15 residues long. The V gene's germline CDR1 is MDHEN and CDR2 SYDVKM. V lost 3 bases, J lost 8 bases, and 5 bases stayed unmatched. CDR3 in DNA: TGTGCCAGCAGTTTCGGGACAGGGGGCCGGGATGAGCAGTTCTTC. Protein: CASSFGTGGRDEQFF.

V and J are TRBV7-9 and TRBJ2-2, with 8 bases fitting TRBD1. The V gene end was trimmed by 5 bases and the J gene end by 5 bases; junction bases not matched to a gene: 10. CDR1 and CDR2 from the germline V gene are SEHNR and FQNEAQ (reference sequence). The CDR3 is made up of 16 amino acids. CDR3 loop: CASSPRTGIGTGELFF. CDR3 DNA sequence: TGTGCCAGCAGCCCCAGGACAGGGATTGGGACCGGGGAGCTGTTTTTT. Based on the CDR3 plus reference TRBV7-9 and TRBJ2-2, the full variable domain is DTGVSQNPRHKITKRGQNVTFRCDPISEHNRLYWYRQTLGQGPEFLTYFQNEAQLEKSRLLSDRFSAERPKGSFSTLEIQRTEQGDSAMYLCASSPRTGIGTGELFFGEGSRLTVL.

The chain combines TRBV6-5 with TRBJ2-4; weak D call: TRBD1 (5 bases). Germline CDR1 and CDR2: MNHEY and SVGAGI. The length of the CDR3 is 14 residues. V was cut by 5 bases and J by 9 bases, with 17 bases left in between. Here the CDR3 reads CASSPPQGRSIQYF. DNA for the CDR3: TGTGCCAGCAGTCCTCCGCAGGGTCGTAGCATTCAGTACTTC.

The gene calls are TRBV6-5 and TRBJ1-6; D remains ambiguous. V was pared by 7 bases and J by 1 base, with 8 bases between. The V gene's germline CDR1 is MNHEY and CDR2 SVGAGI. This CDR3 contains 14 residues. This CDR3 reads CASTHGSYNSPLHF. In nucleotides, the CDR3 is TGTGCCAGCACCCACGGGTCCTATAATTCACCCCTCCACTTT.

The chain is built from TRBV5-4 and TRBJ1-1, with D perhaps matching TRBD1 (6 bases). Germline-derived CDR1 and CDR2 are SGHNT and YYREEE (reference sequence). The CDR3 is 13 amino acids. Trimming shortened V by 0 bases and J by 4 bases, and 7 bases separated the two germline ends. The CDR3 sequence is CASSLAGATEAFF. CDR3 sequence (DNA): TGTGCCAGCAGCTTGGCAGGGGCCACTGAAGCTTTCTTT.

This chain uses TRBV19 with TRBJ1-2; D remains unclear. Germline V gene sequence: CDR1 LNHDA, CDR2 SQIVND (reference sequence). The CDR3 has 14 residues. The V end lost 4 bases, the J end lost 5 bases, and 14 bases lay between the germline ends. CDR3 DNA: TGTGCCAGTAGTACCCTAGCGGATACTTATGGCTACACCTTC. This encodes CASSTLADTYGYTF.

This rearrangement joins TRBV28 to TRBJ2-7; TRBD2 aligns across 12 bases. The CDR3 spans 15 residues. Germline CDR1 is MDHEN and CDR2 is SYDVKM. V trimming: 3 bases; J trimming: 4 bases; junction bases outside the gene matches: 4. The CDR3 region is CASSLLLAGGYEQYF. CDR3 coding DNA: TGTGCCAGCAGTTTGTTGCTAGCGGGAGGGTACGAGCAGTACTTC. Filled out from reference TRBV28 and TRBJ2-7, the complete variable domain reads DVKVTQSSRYLVKRTGEKVFLECVQDMDHENMFWYRQDPGLGLRLIYFSYDVKMKEKGDIPEGYSVSREKKERFSLILESASTNQTSMYLCASSLLLAGGYEQYFGPGTRLTVT.

This clone appeared once. The genes are TRBV23-1 and TRBJ2-7; D is possibly TRBD2 (6 bases). TRBV23-1 is an ORF, with its function uncertain. With 8 bases removed from V and 2 bases from J, the gap between germline ends came to 22 bases. The CDR3 is 16 residues long. In DNA, the CDR3 is TGCGCCAGCGTACACTTGGGACTCATCAAACCCTACGAGCAGTACTTC. It encodes CASVHLGLIKPYEQYF.